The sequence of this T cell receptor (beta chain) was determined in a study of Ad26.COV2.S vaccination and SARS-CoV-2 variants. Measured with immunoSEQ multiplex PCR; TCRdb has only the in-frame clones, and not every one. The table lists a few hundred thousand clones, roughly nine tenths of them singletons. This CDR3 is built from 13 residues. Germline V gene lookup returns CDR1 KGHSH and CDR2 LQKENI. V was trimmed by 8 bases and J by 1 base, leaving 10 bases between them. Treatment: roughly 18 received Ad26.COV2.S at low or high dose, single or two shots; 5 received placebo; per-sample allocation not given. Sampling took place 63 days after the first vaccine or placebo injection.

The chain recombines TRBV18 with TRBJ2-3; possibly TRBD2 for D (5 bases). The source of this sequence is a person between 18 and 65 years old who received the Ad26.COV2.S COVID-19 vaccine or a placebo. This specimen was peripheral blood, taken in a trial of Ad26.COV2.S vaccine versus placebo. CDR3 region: CASHRGGTDTQYF. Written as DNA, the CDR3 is TGTGCCAGCCACCGGGGAGGCACAGATACGCAGTATTTT. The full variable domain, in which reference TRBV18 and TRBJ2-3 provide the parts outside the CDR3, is NAGVMQNPRHLVRRRGQEARLRCSPMKGHSHVYWYRQLPEEGLKFMVYLQKENIIDESGMPKERFSAEFPKEGPSILRIQQVVRGDSAAYFCASHRGGTDTQYFGPGTRLTVL.